Each of the 11 T cell receptor beta chains below was sequenced from the same sample in a study of T cell repertoires in cytomegalovirus infection. TCRdb called the reads again in MiXCR, with one record for every CDR3 protein. This table has around 170,000 distinct CDR3 sequences, roughly 14% appearing once. Sequenced: PBMCs. The receptor source for this set is a human donor in good health (CMV status not recorded). Some clones in this sample may be carry-over from other donors' samples.

This clonotype was recorded at least ten times. The V gene is TRBV28, the J gene TRBJ2-7; TRBD2 matches 7 bases. The V gene's germline CDR1 is MDHEN and CDR2 SYDVKM. This CDR3 has 14 amino acids. J was trimmed by 5 bases and V by 8 bases; bases with no gene match: 12. The CDR3 is CASVRGGGSDEQYF. The CDR3 DNA reads TGTGCCAGCGTACGGGGAGGCGGGAGCGACGAGCAGTACTTC.

This clonotype turned up a few times. This chain connects TRBV20-1 to TRBJ2-1; D could derive from TRBD1 or TRBD2 (5 bases each). The V gene's germline CDR1 is DFQATT and CDR2 SNEGSKA (reference sequence). The ends were cut back, 5 bases at V and 13 bases at J, with 21 bases in the middle. This CDR3 is built from 13 residues. As DNA, the CDR3 is TGCAGTGCTTCGAGACCCGGGCCTGGGGACCAGTTCTTC. Translated, it gives CSASRPGPGDQFF.

This clonotype was counted ten times or more. The chain joins TRBV27 to TRBJ2-1, with 7 bases that match TRBD2. The CDR3 has 15 residues. V dropped 2 bases and J dropped 2; count of bases not matched to a gene: 3. From germline, CDR1 is MNHEY and CDR2 SMNVEV (reference sequence). The CDR3 sequence is CASSLGGRAYNEQFF. CDR3 sequence (DNA): TGTGCCAGCAGTTTAGGGGGGAGGGCCTACAATGAGCAGTTCTTC.

This clonotype was detected many times. The chain is built from TRBV28 and TRBJ1-6, with 8 bases matching TRBD1. The CDR3 runs to 13 residues. Germline CDR1 MDHEN, CDR2 SYDVKM. Trimming removed 4 bases from V and 11 bases from J; junction bases left unmatched: 4. CDR3 residues: CASSSTGVTPLHF. The CDR3, as DNA: TGTGCCAGCAGTTCGACAGGGGTGACACCCCTCCACTTT. The full variable domain, rest sourced from reference TRBV28 and TRBJ1-6, is DVKVTQSSRYLVKRTGEKVFLECVQDMDHENMFWYRQDPGLGLRLIYFSYDVKMKEKGDIPEGYSVSREKKERFSLILESASTNQTSMYLCASSSTGVTPLHFGNGTRLTVT.

This clonotype has a handful of counts. V gene TRBV14 combines with J gene TRBJ2-7; D is uncertain. Looked up from germline, CDR1 is SGHDN and CDR2 is FVKESK. With 3 bases removed from V and 6 bases from J, the gap between germline ends came to 12 bases. This CDR3 region has 13 residues. The CDR3 region is CASSHLGLGEQYF. The DNA for the CDR3 is TGTGCCAGCAGCCACCTAGGGCTCGGCGAGCAGTACTTC.

V is TRBV7-2 and J is TRBJ1-1; 9 bases line up with TRBD1. Looked up from germline, CDR1 is SGHTA and CDR2 is FQGNSA. The CDR3 length is 15 residues. V lost 4 bases to trimming and J lost 2 bases; unmatched junction nucleotides: 5. CDR3 bases: TGTGCCAGCAGCTCCTGGACAGGGGTAAACACTGAAGCTTTCTTT. It translates to CASSSWTGVNTEAFF.

There are many counts of this clonotype. The chain employs TRBV29-1 and TRBJ2-5; D possibly corresponds to TRBD2 (6 bases). The CDR3 runs to 15 residues. Germline loops: CDR1 SQVTM, CDR2 ANQGSEA. V was trimmed by 4 bases and J by 4 bases, leaving 19 bases between them. Written as DNA, the CDR3 is TGCAGCGTTGTGGGAGTTCCTCTCGGGAGAGAGACCCAGTACTTC. Residues: CSVVGVPLGRETQYF.

This clonotype was seen at least ten times. CDR3 loop: CASSLAMNQPQHF. For the CDR3, the DNA is TGTGCCAGCAGCTTAGCCATGAATCAGCCCCAGCATTTT. J is TRBJ1-5 and V is TRBV7-2, with unresolved D. CDR1 and CDR2 from the germline V gene are SGHTA and FQGNSA. The V gene lost 0 bases and the J gene lost 4 bases, with 4 bases spanning the gap. The length of the CDR3 is 13 residues.

This clonotype was recorded many times. The genes are TRBV7-2 and TRBJ2-2, with unresolved D. The CDR3 sequence is 12 residues long. The V gene's germline CDR1 is SGHTA and CDR2 FQGNSA. V was cut by 6 bases and J by 4 bases, with 6 bases left in between. CDR3 DNA: TGTGCCAGCAGAGGGCTCACCGGGGAGCTGTTTTTT. Amino acid sequence: CASRGLTGELFF. Supplemented by reference TRBV7-2 and TRBJ2-2, the full variable domain reads GAGVSQSPSNKVTEKGKDVELRCDPISGHTALYWYRQSLGQGLEFLIYFQGNSAPDKSGLPSDRFSAERTGGSVSTLTIQRTQQEDSAVYLCASRGLTGELFFGEGSRLTVL.

The chain carries TRBV14 and TRBJ1-2, with D hard to call. The CDR3 is 13 residues long. Germline CDR1 reads SGHDN; CDR2 reads FVKESK. V was shortened by 0 bases and J by 10 bases, with 12 bases between the two germline ends. The CDR3 region has the DNA TGTGCCAGCAGCCAAGAGATTCTAAGAGCCTACACCTTC. It is translated as CASSQEILRAYTF.

The chain carries TRBV28 and TRBJ2-7; 7 bases are a match to TRBD2. The CDR3 is made up of 14 amino acids. The germline V gene has CDR1 MDHEN and CDR2 SYDVKM. After removal of 3 bases from V and 3 bases from J, the junction contained 5 bases not matched to a gene. The CDR3 loop is CASSFAGVGYEQYF. The CDR3 coding sequence is TGTGCCAGCAGTTTTGCGGGAGTGGGCTACGAGCAGTACTTC.